A selection of T cell receptor beta chains follows, all from one sample in a study of T cells in Graves' hyperthyroidism and ophthalmopathy. From the multiplex PCR reads, TCRdb called clonotypes with MiXCR, one entry per CDR3 protein. The data hold 600,000 to 900,000 distinct CDR3 sequences, with about a sixth observed a single time. Sequencing was carried out using blood. These receptor sequences come from a man younger than 30 with Graves' hyperthyroidism. Both conserved end residues are part of each CDR3. D genes are given only for firm matches. A clone size is listed for some rows: how often the clone was seen (once, few, many), or a class if it is expanded.

- TRBJ2-7 TRBV7-9 - CASSPPLGLHRYEQYF TGTGCCAGCAGCCCCCCCCTAGGACTACATCGTTACGAGCAGTACTTC
- TRBJ2-4 TRBV29-1 - CSVDATGTQKNIQYF TGCAGCGTTGATGCCACCGGGACTCAGAAAAACATTCAGTACTTC
many TRBJ2-7 TRBV2 - CASSKQGYEQYF TGTGCCAGCAGTAAACAGGGTTACGAGCAGTACTTC
many TRBJ2-1 TRBV5-1 - CASSLLGDNEQFF TGCGCCAGCAGCTTGCTAGGGGACAATGAGCAGTTCTTC
few TRBJ2-7 TRBV6-1 TRBD1 CASSARTGGSSYEQYF TGTGCCAGCAGTGCTCGGACAGGGGGTAGCTCCTACGAGCAGTACTTC
many TRBJ1-2 TRBV2 - CASREGGDYGYTF TGTGCCAGCAGGGAGGGGGGAGACTATGGCTACACCTTC
many TRBJ1-1 TRBV11-1 - CASSLHSNTEAFF TGTGCCAGCAGTCTACACTCGAACACTGAAGCTTTCTTT
few TRBJ2-5 TRBV25-1 TRBD1 CASSPTGVQGTQYF TGTGCCAGCAGCCCGACAGGGGTCCAAGGGACCCAGTACTTC
few TRBJ1-5 TRBV7-9 - CASRRNQPQHF TGTGCCAGCAGGCGCAATCAGCCCCAGCATTTT
- TRBJ2-1 TRBV7-9 TRBD2 CASSRPGGSYNEQFF TGTGCCAGCAGCCGGCCGGGGGGAAGCTACAATGAGCAGTTCTTC
- TRBJ1-2 TRBV20-1 TRBD1 CSAPTGGERGNYGYTF TGCAGTGCTCCGACAGGGGGCGAGAGGGGGAACTATGGCTACACCTTC
- TRBJ2-5 TRBV6-4 TRBD2 CASSDFPWVSGSETQYF TGTGCCAGCAGTGACTTTCCTTGGGTTAGCGGGAGTGAGACCCAGTACTTC
- TRBJ2-1 TRBV9 TRBD2 CASSVGTSGLEQFF TGTGCCAGCAGCGTAGGGACTAGCGGGCTTGAGCAGTTCTTC
- TRBJ1-1 TRBV30 TRBD1 CAWSPGQGFMDTEAFF TGTGCCTGGAGCCCGGGACAGGGATTCATGGACACTGAAGCTTTCTTT
few TRBJ1-4 TRBV20-1 - CSARDVGRPLEKLFF TGCAGTGCTAGAGATGTTGGAAGGCCCCTTGAAAAACTGTTTTTT
- TRBJ2-2 TRBV15 - CATSREGLATNTGELFF TGTGCCACCAGCAGAGAGGGTCTAGCGACCAACACCGGGGAGCTGTTTTTT
- TRBJ2-5 TRBV15 - CATSWTDQETQYF TGTGCCACCAGCTGGACAGATCAAGAGACCCAGTACTTC
many TRBJ2-7 TRBV6-2/TRBV6-3 - CASSRRPHGYEQYF TGTGCCAGCAGCCGCCGCCCGCACGGATACGAGCAGTACTTC
- TRBJ2-1 TRBV5-1 - CASRAGDNNSWFF TGCGCCAGCAGGGCAGGAGACAACAATTCCTGGTTCTTC
- TRBJ1-4 TRBV5-6 TRBD1 CASSVGQGAIEKLFF TGTGCCAGCAGCGTCGGACAGGGGGCGATTGAAAAACTGTTTTTT
many TRBJ2-7 TRBV7-8 TRBD1 CASSSPDRANEQYF TGTGCCAGCAGCTCCCCGGACAGGGCGAACGAGCAGTACTTC
many TRBJ2-5 TRBV20-1 - CSAPDINQETQYF TGCAGTGCTCCGGACATAAACCAAGAGACCCAGTACTTC
many TRBJ2-5 TRBV7-2 - CASSSPRGHETQYF TGTGCCAGCAGCTCCCCCAGGGGCCACGAGACCCAGTACTTC